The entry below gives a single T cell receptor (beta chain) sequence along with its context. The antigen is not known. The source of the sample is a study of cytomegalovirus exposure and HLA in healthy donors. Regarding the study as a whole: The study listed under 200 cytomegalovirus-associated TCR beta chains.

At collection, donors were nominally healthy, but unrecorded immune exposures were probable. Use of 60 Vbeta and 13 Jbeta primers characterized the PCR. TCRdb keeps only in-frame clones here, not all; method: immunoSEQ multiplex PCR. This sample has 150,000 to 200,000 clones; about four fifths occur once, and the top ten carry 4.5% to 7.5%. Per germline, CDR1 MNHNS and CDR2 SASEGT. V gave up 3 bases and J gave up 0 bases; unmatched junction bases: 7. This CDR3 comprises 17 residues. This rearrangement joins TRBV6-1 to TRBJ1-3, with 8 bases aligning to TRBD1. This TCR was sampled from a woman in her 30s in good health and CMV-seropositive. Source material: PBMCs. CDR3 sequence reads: CASSDWTGLGSGNTIYF. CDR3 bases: TGTGCCAGCAGTGACTGGACAGGGTTGGGCTCTGGAAACACCATATATTTT.